This T cell receptor (beta chain) was obtained from a study of cytomegalovirus exposure and HLA in healthy donors. Study results and caveats: Immune exposure information available was restricted to CMV serostatus. TCR beta V segments were, for the most part, productive about 87% or about 30% of the time in an earlier analysis.

This clone has a single count. Its cognate antigen is unknown. The PCR used 60 Vbeta and 13 Jbeta primers. Generated by immunoSEQ multiplex PCR, the TCRdb table keeps only in-frame clones and is missing some. The data contain 150,000 to 200,000 clones, over 75% of them singletons. Sample: PBMCs. This TCR derives from a man between 40 and 49 years old in good health and CMV-seropositive.

CDR3 DNA: TGTGCCAGCAGCCTCCGGGGGGGACAGACCCAGTACTTC. Encoded protein: CASSLRGGQTQYF. The gene calls are TRBV9 and TRBJ2-5, with TRBD2 matching over 8 bases. Germline CDR1 and CDR2: SGDLS and YYNGEE. The CDR3 loop spans 13 amino acids. V was clipped by 4 bases and J by 6 bases; unmatched bases: 5.